The rows below give T cell receptor beta chains drawn from one sample of a study of technical replicates of blood from several donors. Profiled with immunoSEQ multiplex PCR; TCRdb holds only in-frame clones, not every one. The sample shows roughly 81,000 clones, about 97% of them seen only once. Sequencing was performed on T cells isolated from PBMCs. The receptors here all came from a human donor in good health. The CDR3 runs from the conserved cysteine through the conserved F or W. The D gene is left open where the match is weak. Where a row states a size, it is once, few, many or the class of an expanded clone; other rows omit it.

V: TRBV21-1
D: NA
size: NA
J: TRBJ1-1
CDR3: CASSKDGVGSTEAFF
DNA: TGTGCCAGCAGCAAAGACGGGGTGGGGAGCACTGAAGCTTTCTTT

V: TRBV27
D: NA
size: NA
J: TRBJ2-4
CDR3: CASSFTSHTKNIQYF
DNA: TGTGCCAGCAGTTTCACTAGTCATACCAAAAACATTCAGTACTTC

V: TRBV28
D: NA
size: NA
J: TRBJ1-1
CDR3: CASSPTPRSRNTEAFF
DNA: TGTGCCAGCAGTCCCACCCCCAGGTCCAGGAACACTGAAGCTTTCTTT

V: TRBV28
D: TRBD2
size: NA
J: TRBJ2-5
CDR3: CASTLSGRAGRETQYF
DNA: TGTGCCAGCACTTTGAGCGGGAGGGCCGGTAGGGAGACCCAGTACTTC

V: TRBV5-1
D: NA
size: once
J: TRBJ2-1
CDR3: CASSLQTLHHYNEQFF
DNA: TGCGCCAGCAGCCTTCAGACACTCCATCACTACAATGAGCAGTTCTTC

V: TRBV5-1
D: TRBD2
size: NA
J: TRBJ2-1
CDR3: CASSSRGGPSNEQFF
DNA: TGCGCCAGCAGCTCTCGCGGGGGGCCTTCCAATGAGCAGTTCTTC

V: TRBV11-2
D: TRBD2
size: NA
J: TRBJ2-1
CDR3: CASSGVGLAGGPSYNEQFF
DNA: TGTGCCAGCAGCGGAGTGGGACTAGCGGGAGGACCCTCCTACAATGAGCAGTTCTTC

V: TRBV11-2
D: TRBD2
size: once
J: TRBJ2-7
CDR3: CASSSTSGRYEQYF
DNA: TGTGCCAGCAGCTCTACTAGCGGCCGTTACGAGCAGTACTTC

V: TRBV7-9
D: NA
size: NA
J: TRBJ2-3
CDR3: CASSLETRQGTQYF
DNA: TGTGCCAGCAGCTTAGAGACTCGGCAGGGTACGCAGTATTTT

V: TRBV28
D: NA
size: NA
J: TRBJ1-2
CDR3: CASSLGRGPPGPNYGYTF
DNA: TGTGCCAGCAGTTTGGGCAGGGGACCCCCCGGCCCTAACTATGGCTACACCTTC

V: TRBV27
D: NA
size: NA
J: TRBJ2-3
CDR3: CASSTSGWFYTDTQYF
DNA: TGTGCCAGCAGTACAAGCGGGTGGTTTTACACAGATACGCAGTATTTT

V: TRBV5-4
D: NA
size: NA
J: TRBJ2-7
CDR3: CASSPRSGYEQYF
DNA: TGTGCCAGCAGCCCCCGGAGCGGCTACGAGCAGTACTTC

V: TRBV6-1
D: NA
size: NA
J: TRBJ2-7
CDR3: CATALLGTGINEQYF
DNA: TGTGCCACCGCTCTATTAGGCACGGGTATCAACGAGCAGTACTTC

V: TRBV20-1
D: TRBD2
size: once
J: TRBJ2-5
CDR3: CSGRGGETQYF
DNA: TGCAGTGGACGCGGGGGGGAGACCCAGTACTTC

V: TRBV5-6
D: TRBD1
size: NA
J: TRBJ1-4
CDR3: CASSYQGVYEKLFF
DNA: TGTGCCAGCAGCTACCAGGGGGTATATGAAAAACTGTTTTTT

V: TRBV7-9
D: TRBD2
size: NA
J: TRBJ2-1
CDR3: CASSLGLTSGDYNEQFF
DNA: TGTGCCAGCAGCTTAGGTCTAACTAGCGGAGACTACAATGAGCAGTTCTTC

V: TRBV5-6
D: NA
size: NA
J: TRBJ2-1
CDR3: CASSSQVMYEQFF
DNA: TGTGCCAGCAGCTCACAGGTAATGTATGAGCAGTTCTTC

V: TRBV19
D: NA
size: NA
J: TRBJ1-6
CDR3: CASSITDNNSPLHF
DNA: TGTGCCAGTAGTATTACAGATAACAATTCACCCCTCCACTTT

V: TRBV30
D: TRBD2
size: NA
J: TRBJ2-1
CDR3: CAWSVGIAGGLNEQFF
DNA: TGTGCCTGGAGTGTGGGGATAGCGGGGGGGCTCAATGAGCAGTTCTTC

V: TRBV5-4
D: NA
size: NA
J: TRBJ2-7
CDR3: CASSFGAGYEQYF
DNA: TGTGCCAGCAGCTTCGGTGCCGGCTACGAGCAGTACTTC

V: TRBV5-1
D: NA
size: NA
J: TRBJ2-7
CDR3: CASSLRSRDEQYF
DNA: TGCGCCAGCAGCTTGCGCTCCCGAGACGAGCAGTACTTC

V: TRBV28
D: NA
size: NA
J: TRBJ1-2
CDR3: CATQYFQQTGYTF
DNA: TGTGCCACCCAATACTTTCAACAGACCGGCTACACCTTC

V: TRBV30
D: NA
size: NA
J: TRBJ1-1
CDR3: CAWSARPGGGNTEAFF
DNA: TGTGCCTGGAGTGCAAGACCGGGAGGAGGGAACACTGAAGCTTTCTTT